Below, 14 T cell receptor beta chains from the same sample are listed, as sequenced in a study of control samples from healthy donors and cancer patients. Only in-frame clones appear in the TCRdb table, and some are missing; sequencing was by immunoSEQ multiplex PCR. Seen here are roughly 100,000 clones, 83% observed once, and the top ten hold 13%. Sequences were obtained from blood. These receptors were obtained from a woman aged 45-65 years in good health.

This chain connects TRBV6-1 to TRBJ1-1, with TRBD1 matching over 7 bases. V lost 3 bases and J lost 2; bases outside the gene matches: 6. CDR3 length: 15 amino acids. The germline V gene encodes CDR1 MNHNS and CDR2 SASEGT. CDR3 coding DNA: TGTGCCAGCAGTGAGAGGACAGGATCAAACACTGAAGCTTTCTTT. It specifies CASSERTGSNTEAFF.

This clone has a single count. The chain carries TRBV7-2 and TRBJ1-2, with 9 bases identical to TRBD1. The CDR3 contains 16 residues. Germline loops: CDR1 SGHTA, CDR2 FQGNSA. Trimming removed 4 bases from V and 0 bases from J; junction bases left unmatched: 6. The CDR3 sequence is CASSSGTGPTNYGYTF. CDR3 in DNA: TGTGCCAGCAGCTCCGGGACAGGGCCTACTAACTATGGCTACACCTTC. Full variable domain (rest looked up from reference TRBV7-2 and TRBJ1-2): GAGVSQSPSNKVTEKGKDVELRCDPISGHTALYWYRQSLGQGLEFLIYFQGNSAPDKSGLPSDRFSAERTGGSVSTLTIQRTQQEDSAVYLCASSSGTGPTNYGYTFGSGTRLTVV.

J is TRBJ1-4 and V is TRBV28; D ambiguous. Per the germline V gene, CDR1 is MDHEN and CDR2 is SYDVKM. The CDR3 contains 13 residues. V was cut by 8 bases and J by 0 bases, with 7 bases left in between. The chain's CDR3 is CASGLPTNEKLFF. CDR3 sequence (DNA): TGTGCCAGCGGGCTTCCAACTAATGAAAAACTGTTTTTT.

This chain joins TRBV14 and TRBJ1-1; 10 bases fit TRBD1. The CDR3 runs to 16 residues. The V gene's germline CDR1 is SGHDN and CDR2 FVKESK. Trimming took 1 base from V and 4 from J; bases not matched to a gene: 6. The CDR3 nucleotides are TGTGCCAGCAGCCAAGTGACAGGGGGCTGGGGCACTGAAGCTTTCTTT. It translates to CASSQVTGGWGTEAFF.

The rearrangement joins TRBV7-8 to TRBJ1-5; 10 positions agree with TRBD1. The CDR3 is 18 amino acids. Germline trimming cut 5 bases from V and 0 bases from J; bases unmatched to any gene: 10. Germline CDR1 is SGHVS and CDR2 is FQNEAQ. CDR3 sequence reads: CASSQGTGVVGSNQPQHF. The DNA for the CDR3 is TGTGCCAGCAGCCAGGGGACAGGGGTTGTTGGTAGCAATCAGCCCCAGCATTTT. The whole variable domain, remainder taken from reference TRBV7-8 and TRBJ1-5, is GAGVSQSPRYKVAKRGQDVALRCDPISGHVSLFWYQQALGQGPEFLTYFQNEAQLDKSGLPSDRFFAERPEGSVSTLKIQRTQQEDSAVYLCASSQGTGVVGSNQPQHFGDGTRLSIL.

This sequence joins TRBV14 and TRBJ1-2; D remains ambiguous. CDR1 and CDR2 (germline): SGHDN, FVKESK. V lost 4 bases, J lost 8 bases, and 11 bases lay in between. This CDR3 has 12 amino acids. The CDR3 bases are TGTGCCAGCAGCCCCGGGGAGCACGGCTACACCTTC. Amino acid sequence: CASSPGEHGYTF.

The V gene is TRBV5-1, the J gene TRBJ2-2; 7 bases align to TRBD2. The trim removed 4 bases at V and 1 base at J, leaving 10 bases unmatched. Germline loops: CDR1 SGHRS, CDR2 YFSETQ. There are 17 residues in the CDR3. This CDR3 is CASSHAGTGGNTGELFF. The CDR3, as DNA: TGCGCCAGCAGCCACGCGGGTACGGGAGGGAACACCGGGGAGCTGTTTTTT.

The chain uses TRBV9 and TRBJ2-7; 8 bases are a match to TRBD1. Losses at the gene ends were 0 bases for V and 6 bases for J; bases not matched to a gene: 5. Germline CDR1 is SGDLS and CDR2 is YYNGEE. This CDR3 region has 14 residues. CDR3 protein: CASSVEDRAAEQYF. The CDR3 bases are TGTGCCAGCAGCGTAGAGGACAGGGCTGCCGAGCAGTACTTC.

The chain uses TRBV2 and TRBJ1-1; 9 bases fit TRBD1. With 2 bases clipped from V and 3 bases from J, the junction kept 4 bases outside the gene matches. This CDR3 is 15 amino acids long. Germline assignment: CDR1 SNHLY and CDR2 FYNNEI. The CDR3 sequence: CASSETGGLYTEAFF. The DNA of the CDR3 is TGTGCCAGCAGTGAAACAGGGGGCTTGTACACTGAAGCTTTCTTT.

V usage is TRBV6-2 or TRBV6-3 and J usage is TRBJ2-1, with 7 bases aligning to TRBD1. CDR1 MNHEY and CDR2 SVGEGT come from the germline V gene. Germline trimming cut 2 bases from V and 2 bases from J; bases unmatched to any gene: 3. The CDR3 has 15 amino acids. As DNA, the CDR3 is TGTGCCAGCAGTTACAACACAGGGGCCTACAATGAGCAGTTCTTC. Its protein is CASSYNTGAYNEQFF.

The V call is TRBV6-6, the J call TRBJ1-4; 7 bases are shared with TRBD1. Per the germline V gene, CDR1 is MNHNY and CDR2 is SVGAGI (reference sequence). The CDR3 has 14 residues. Germline trimming cut 2 bases from V and 7 bases from J; bases unmatched to any gene: 4. CDR3 sequence reads: CASSYPRQGEKLFF. DNA for the CDR3: TGTGCCAGCAGTTACCCCAGACAGGGTGAAAAACTGTTTTTT.

This rearrangement joins TRBV7-2 to TRBJ2-3; 8 bases line up with TRBD2. V lost 2 bases to trimming and J lost 4 bases; unmatched junction nucleotides: 5. Germline loops: CDR1 SGHTA, CDR2 FQGNSA. The CDR3 spans 15 residues. This CDR3 is CASSLRLGLADTQYF. The CDR3 nucleotides are TGTGCCAGCAGCTTACGATTGGGACTAGCAGATACGCAGTATTTT.

This clone showed up just a few times. The V call is TRBV19, the J call TRBJ2-5, with TRBD1 identical over 10 bases. The junction had 0 bases not matched to a gene; V was cut back by 1 base and J by 4 bases. This CDR3 has 14 residues. Germline CDR1 and CDR2: LNHDA and SQIVND (reference sequence). As DNA, the CDR3 is TGTGCCAGTAGTATAGGACAGGGGGCAGAGACCCAGTACTTC. As protein: CASSIGQGAETQYF.

This clone was observed a few times. The V gene is TRBV19, the J gene TRBJ2-1; 7 nucleotides match TRBD1. With 8 bases clipped from V and 4 bases from J, the junction kept 2 bases outside the gene matches. This CDR3 contains 12 residues. Germline assignment: CDR1 LNHDA and CDR2 SQIVND (reference sequence). The CDR3 here is CASGTDYNEQFF. The CDR3 DNA sequence: TGTGCCAGTGGGACAGATTACAATGAGCAGTTCTTC.